This T cell receptor beta chain was identified during a study of cytomegalovirus exposure and HLA in healthy donors. The germline gives CDR1 MDHEN, CDR2 SYDVKM. The CDR3 is 15 amino acids. V was pared by 6 bases and J by 3 bases, with 8 bases of the junction left unmatched. A remark on this clone: The antigen is not known.

The study's findings and limits: Analysis performed later found around 15,000 TCR beta sequences associated with HLA alleles at 0.05 false discovery rate. Later analysis suggested most CMV-associated TCR beta chains were HLA-restricted. Researchers reported in a later analysis that a missense DCLRE1C variant was tied to TCR beta V- and J-gene trimming.

Amplification used 60 Vbeta primers and 13 Jbeta primers. Data came from immunoSEQ multiplex PCR; TCRdb stores just in-frame clones and leaves some out. This table has 120,000 or so clones, roughly 78% appearing once. The TCR sequence derives from a woman aged 40 to 49 in good health and CMV-seronegative. The gene calls are TRBV28 and TRBJ2-5; 9 bases fit TRBD1. Sequencing input: PBMCs. As DNA, the CDR3 is TGTGCCAGCAGCACTGGGGGACAGGGAAAAGAGACCCAGTACTTC. This gives the protein CASSTGGQGKETQYF. Filled out from reference TRBV28 and TRBJ2-5, the complete variable domain reads DVKVTQSSRYLVKRTGEKVFLECVQDMDHENMFWYRQDPGLGLRLIYFSYDVKMKEKGDIPEGYSVSREKKERFSLILESASTNQTSMYLCASSTGGQGKETQYFGPGTRLLVL.